This T cell receptor beta chain came from a study of T cells in Graves' hyperthyroidism and ophthalmopathy. General study points: Ophthalmopathy cases were set apart from stable hyperthyroidism by a 13 V-J model. Among thyroid clonotypes expanded above 0.001, most also appeared in blood.

As for this clonotype: What it recognizes is unknown.

Graves' hyperthyroidism was deemed stable absent ophthalmopathy progression within 18 months. Clinical symptoms, serum thyroxine, TRAb, thyroid ultrasound and orbital computed tomography established diagnosis. Amplified regions were TCR beta CDR3 sequences from RNA transcripts. RT-PCR in the first round (using the HTBI primer set) targeted the TCR CDR3. One entry per CDR3 protein results from TCRdb running MiXCR on the multiplex PCR reads. The data contain hundreds of thousands of distinct CDR3 sequences, 46% of them singletons. The material sequenced was peripheral blood or thyroid tissue (not recorded which). The sequence was collected from a woman aged 18-35 years with Graves' hyperthyroidism.

CDR3 in amino acids: CASSGASVLDTEAFF. The CDR3 DNA reads TGTGCCAGCAGCGGCGCTTCGGTCTTGGACACTGAAGCTTTCTTT. This sequence joins TRBV7-2 and TRBJ1-1; unclear D gene. The CDR3 sequence is 15 residues long. V lost 5 bases and J lost 3, with 16 bases in between. In germline, CDR1 is SGHTA, CDR2 FQGNSA.